The 32 T cell receptor beta chains below were found in one sample sequenced in a study of T cell repertoires in cytomegalovirus infection. Using its own MiXCR run on the reads, TCRdb lists one record per CDR3 protein. This table holds roughly 250,000 distinct CDR3 sequences, under 25% found once. Sequenced: CD8+ T cells from PBMCs. Source of these receptors: a human donor in good health (CMV status not recorded). Some clones in this sample may be carry-over from other donors' samples.

The V gene is TRBV7-6, the J gene TRBJ2-7; the match to TRBD2 covers 7 bases. The CDR3 has 17 residues. J gave up 0 bases and V 5 bases, and 13 bases lay outside the gene matches. From germline, CDR1 is SGHVS and CDR2 FNYEAQ. The CDR3 loop reads CASSPAAGSGFSYEQYF. CDR3 sequence (DNA): TGTGCCAGCAGCCCGGCGGCGGGTAGCGGGTTCTCCTACGAGCAGTACTTC.

This chain joins TRBV20-1 and TRBJ2-1; TRBD2 matches at 8 bases. J gave up 2 bases and V 4 bases, and 16 bases lay outside the gene matches. The CDR3 extends over 18 amino acids. The germline V gene encodes CDR1 DFQATT and CDR2 SNEGSKA (reference sequence). CDR3 DNA sequence: TGCAGTGCTACTAGCCCCGGACTAGCTGTGAATCCCTACAATGAGCAGTTCTTC. It encodes CSATSPGLAVNPYNEQFF.

This clonotype has just a few counts. The chain has TRBV20-1 and TRBJ2-7; either TRBD1 or TRBD2 may fit D (5 bases each). Germline lookup yields CDR1 DFQATT and CDR2 SNEGSKA (reference sequence). Trimming pared 4 bases from V and 6 bases from J, leaving 10 bases between. The CDR3 runs 11 residues. CDR3 coding DNA: TGCAGTGCTATGGGACCGAGCGAGCAGTACTTC. As protein: CSAMGPSEQYF.

This chain connects TRBV12-3 or TRBV12-4 to TRBJ1-1, with a tentative D call TRBD1 (5 bases). The length of the CDR3 is 15 residues. The ends were cut back, 3 bases at V and 1 base at J, with 12 bases in the middle. The CDR3 DNA sequence: TGTGCCAGCAGTTTTTCTCTGGACAAGAACACTGAAGCTTTCTTT. Translating it yields CASSFSLDKNTEAFF.

CDR3 DNA: TGTGCCACCAGTGATTCAGGAAGAGGGGCTCCCCACAATGAGCAGTTCTTC. It specifies CATSDSGRGAPHNEQFF. The genes are TRBV24-1 and TRBJ2-1; D could derive from TRBD1 or TRBD2 (5 bases each). The CDR3 has 17 amino acids. CDR1 is KGHDR, CDR2 SFDVKD, per germline. V was trimmed by 2 bases and J by 5 bases, leaving 18 bases between them.

The genes are TRBV2 and TRBJ1-2, with a tentative D call TRBD1 (5 bases). Germline-derived CDR1 and CDR2 are SNHLY and FYNNEI. The V and J ends lost 4 bases and 8 bases respectively, with 14 bases between them. CDR3 length: 13 amino acids. For the CDR3, the DNA is TGTGCCAGCAGTGTAGGGGCGCCGGGAGGCTACACCTTC. Translation gives CASSVGAPGGYTF.

This clonotype was found once. This sequence joins TRBV7-2 and TRBJ2-7; TRBD2 is a possible D gene (5 bases). The CDR3 runs to 15 residues. Trimming left V 5 bases short and J 2 bases short, with 16 bases between. Per germline, CDR1 SGHTA and CDR2 FQGNSA. The CDR3 bases are TGTGCCAGCAGCCACGGTCTAGCTAACCCCTACGAGCAGTACTTC. The encoded protein is CASSHGLANPYEQYF.

This clonotype was observed a few times. CDR3 sequence (DNA): TGTGCCACCAGTGAATCGACAGGGAGAGCTGAAGCTTTCTTT. Translated: CATSESTGRAEAFF. V gene TRBV24-1 combines with J gene TRBJ1-1, with 7 bases fitting TRBD1. Per the germline V gene, CDR1 is KGHDR and CDR2 is SFDVKD. J gave up 6 bases and V 4 bases, and 7 bases lay outside the gene matches. The CDR3 is 14 residues long.

V usage is TRBV6-6 and J usage is TRBJ2-2; the D call may be TRBD1 or TRBD2 (5 bases each). V was cut by 6 bases and J by 5 bases, with 19 bases left in between. The CDR3 has 16 amino acids. Per the germline V gene, CDR1 is MNHNY and CDR2 is SVGAGI (reference sequence). The CDR3 coding sequence is TGTGCCAGCAGCCCTTCCGGACCTTGGGGGACCGGGGAGCTGTTTTTT. Translating gives CASSPSGPWGTGELFF.

V is TRBV20-1 and J is TRBJ2-3, with 16 positions matching TRBD2. The CDR3 has 17 amino acids. The V gene's germline CDR1 is DFQATT and CDR2 SNEGSKA (reference sequence). The junction had 5 bases not matched to a gene; V was cut back by 1 base and J by 4 bases. The CDR3 loop reads CSARGGTSGGAPDTQYF. In DNA form, the CDR3 reads TGCAGTGCTAGAGGGGGGACTAGCGGGGGGGCCCCAGATACGCAGTATTTT.

Only a few counts were recorded for this clonotype. The CDR3: CSVEHAEAFF. Here the CDR3 DNA reads TGCAGCGTTGAACATGCTGAAGCTTTCTTT. The J gene is TRBJ1-1, the V gene TRBV29-1; D not resolved. The CDR3 contains 10 residues. Germline-derived CDR1 and CDR2 are SQVTM and ANQGSEA. V was cut by 2 bases and J by 6 bases, with 4 bases left in between.

This clonotype was counted only a few times. The J gene is TRBJ2-3, the V gene TRBV19; D tentatively fits TRBD1 or TRBD2 (6 bases each). Trimming stripped 5 bases from V and 3 bases from J, with 15 bases between. The CDR3 is 15 residues long. Germline CDR1 LNHDA, CDR2 SQIVND (reference sequence). Here the CDR3 reads CASSEWGASTDTQYF. CDR3 in DNA: TGTGCCAGTAGTGAATGGGGGGCATCTACAGATACGCAGTATTTT.

The V and J genes are TRBV2 and TRBJ2-3; 7 positions match TRBD1. In germline, CDR1 is SNHLY, CDR2 FYNNEI. The V segment lost 6 bases and the J segment 11 bases; nucleotides outside the gene matches: 5. This CDR3 is built from 11 residues. The CDR3 DNA sequence: TGTGCCAGCAGCGAGGGGGACAGGCAGTATTTT. Protein sequence: CASSEGDRQYF.

This clonotype showed up many times. V usage is TRBV6-4 and J usage is TRBJ2-3, with TRBD2 matching 9 bases. In germline, CDR1 is MRHNA, CDR2 SNTAGT. Germline trimming cut 2 bases from V and 5 bases from J; bases unmatched to any gene: 5. The CDR3 extends over 15 amino acids. CDR3 sequence: CASSDLAAGGDTQYF. In DNA, the CDR3 is TGTGCCAGCAGTGACCTCGCAGCGGGAGGAGATACGCAGTATTTT.

V gene TRBV4-2 combines with J gene TRBJ2-1; 14 bases match TRBD2. The CDR3 extends over 20 amino acids. Germline CDR1 LGHNA, CDR2 YNFKEQ. V shed 2 bases, J shed 5 bases, and the junction held 14 bases outside the gene matches. CDR3 sequence reads: CASSQWGGPGLAGADNEQFF. The CDR3 region has the DNA TGTGCCAGCAGCCAATGGGGGGGTCCGGGACTAGCGGGGGCTGACAATGAGCAGTTCTTC.

As concerns this clonotype: A much larger clone lies a single base off, so this may be a read error. V gene TRBV7-2 combines with J gene TRBJ2-3; 9 bases are shared with TRBD2. J gave up 5 bases and V 1 base, and 7 bases lay outside the gene matches. Germline assignment: CDR1 SGHTA and CDR2 FQGNSA. CDR3 length equals 16 residues. The CDR3, as DNA: TGTGCCAGCAGCTTAGTAGCGGGGGCCCTCATAGATACGCAGTATTTT. This codes for CASSLVAGALIDTQYF.

The genes are TRBV15 and TRBJ1-1, with a tentative D call TRBD1 (6 bases). The germline V gene has CDR1 LNHNV and CDR2 YYDKDF (reference sequence). Trimming cost V 0 bases and J 4 bases, with 12 bases left between them. The CDR3 spans 15 residues. In DNA, the CDR3 is TGTGCCACCAGCAGAGACAGGGGCATGAGCACTGAAGCTTTCTTT. This translates into CATSRDRGMSTEAFF.

This clonotype was seen only a few times. This sequence joins TRBV27 and TRBJ1-4; no clear D. This CDR3 spans 16 amino acids. V shed 1 base and J shed 0 bases, with 9 bases lying between them. Germline V gene lookup returns CDR1 MNHEY and CDR2 SMNVEV (reference sequence). DNA for the CDR3: TGTGCCAGCAGTTTATTAGGAGATGCAACTAATGAAAAACTGTTTTTT. Amino acids: CASSLLGDATNEKLFF.

V usage is TRBV2 and J usage is TRBJ1-1; 7 bases agree with TRBD1. In germline, CDR1 is SNHLY, CDR2 FYNNEI. CDR3 length: 14 residues. J was trimmed by 2 bases and V by 7 bases; bases with no gene match: 7. CDR3 sequence reads: CASTQTGYNTEAFF. For the CDR3, the DNA is TGTGCCAGCACGCAGACAGGGTACAACACTGAAGCTTTCTTT.

V gene TRBV28 combines with J gene TRBJ2-7; 8 positions match TRBD2. The CDR3 sequence is 15 residues long. Per germline, CDR1 MDHEN and CDR2 SYDVKM. With V trimmed by 3 bases and J by 3 bases, 7 bases remained unmatched. The CDR3 sequence is CASSFAAGGRYEQYF. The CDR3 DNA follows: TGTGCCAGCAGTTTTGCGGCGGGGGGCCGCTACGAGCAGTACTTC.

This clonotype was counted a few times. The V gene is TRBV5-5, the J gene TRBJ2-7; perhaps TRBD2 as D (7 bases). Trimming pared 2 bases from V and 6 bases from J, leaving 12 bases between. Germline V gene sequence: CDR1 SGHKS, CDR2 YYEKEE (reference sequence). There are 13 residues in the CDR3. The CDR3 region is CASSFHRGAEQYF. For the CDR3, the DNA is TGTGCCAGCAGCTTCCACCGGGGGGCCGAGCAGTACTTC.

This clonotype was recorded at least ten times. The chain couples TRBV20-1 to TRBJ2-3, with 14 bases identical to TRBD2. The CDR3 has 17 residues. Germline-derived CDR1 and CDR2 are DFQATT and SNEGSKA (reference sequence). Trimming at V came to 1 base and at J to 0 bases, leaving 3 bases not matched to a gene. Here the CDR3 reads CSARGLAGGLSTDTQYF. The CDR3 DNA reads TGCAGTGCTAGAGGACTAGCGGGGGGGCTCAGCACAGATACGCAGTATTTT.

The rearrangement joins TRBV7-4 to TRBJ2-7, with unresolved D. The V gene lost 2 bases and the J gene lost 6 bases, with 8 bases spanning the gap. Germline assignment: CDR1 SGHVT and CDR2 SQSDAQ. The CDR3 sequence is 12 residues long. The chain's CDR3 is CASSLPHSEQYF. The CDR3 region has the DNA TGTGCCAGCAGCTTACCCCATTCCGAGCAGTACTTC.

This clonotype was observed a few times. J is TRBJ2-1 and V is TRBV2; 11 bases are a match to TRBD1. The CDR3 contains 16 residues. CDR1 is SNHLY and CDR2 is FYNNEI in the germline V gene. With V trimmed by 4 bases and J by 8 bases, 10 bases remained unmatched. CDR3 sequence (DNA): TGTGCCAGCAGTGCATTTGGACAGGGGGCTAGCGATGAGCAGTTCTTC. Translating it yields CASSAFGQGASDEQFF.

With respect to this clonotype: Since the CDR3 does not end with the conserved phenylalanine or tryptophan, this likely comes from a read error. The rearrangement uses TRBV2 and TRBJ1-2, with D possibly TRBD1 on 5 matching bases. CDR3 length: 15 amino acids. Germline loops: CDR1 SNHLY, CDR2 FYNNEI. V lost 6 bases and J lost 4, with 18 bases in between. The CDR3 reads CASSATGDRLYGYTI. The CDR3 DNA follows: TGTGCCAGCAGCGCCACGGGGGATCGACTCTATGGCTACACCATC.

This clonotype showed up just a few times. V and J are TRBV25-1 and TRBJ1-1; D remains ambiguous. The CDR3 is 13 residues long. CDR1 and CDR2 (germline): MGHDK, SYGVNS. The V end lost 4 bases, the J end lost 5 bases, and 11 bases lay between the germline ends. The CDR3 sequence: CASSVGIGTEAFF. In DNA form, the CDR3 reads TGTGCCAGCAGTGTAGGTATCGGAACTGAAGCTTTCTTT.

This clonotype was detected ten times or more. This chain connects TRBV7-8 to TRBJ1-1, with D perhaps matching TRBD1 (6 bases). With 1 base removed from V and 10 bases from J, the gap between germline ends came to 16 bases. Looked up from germline, CDR1 is SGHVS and CDR2 is FQNEAQ. The CDR3 has 14 amino acids. CDR3 nucleotide sequence: TGTGCCAGCAGCTTAGAGCCAGGGGAGTTCGGAGCTTTCTTT. Translating it yields CASSLEPGEFGAFF.

This clonotype has just a few counts. The chain links TRBV20-1 to TRBJ2-4; 8 bases match TRBD1. Germline V gene sequence: CDR1 DFQATT, CDR2 SNEGSKA (reference sequence). The junction had 2 bases not matched to a gene; V was cut back by 4 bases and J by 0 bases. CDR3 length: 14 residues. This CDR3 is CSANRGVAKNIQYF. Here the CDR3 DNA reads TGCAGTGCTAACAGGGGGGTAGCCAAAAACATTCAGTACTTC.

In nucleotides, the CDR3 is TGTGCCAGCAGTCCACCGACAGTCAATCAGCCCCAGCATTTT. This codes for CASSPPTVNQPQHF. V usage is TRBV28 and J usage is TRBJ1-5, with D perhaps matching TRBD1 (5 bases). The CDR3 length is 14 residues. The ends were cut back, 5 bases at V and 3 bases at J, with 11 bases in the middle. CDR1 is MDHEN and CDR2 is SYDVKM in the germline V gene.

The chain uses TRBV7-9 and TRBJ2-7, with TRBD1 identical over 8 bases. Trimming took 5 bases from V and 7 from J; bases not matched to a gene: 13. CDR3 length: 15 amino acids. Germline V gives CDR1 SEHNR, CDR2 FQNEAQ (reference sequence). In nucleotides, the CDR3 is TGTGCCAGCAGCCTAGGGACAGGAGACTACGGGGAGCAGTACTTC. This gives the protein CASSLGTGDYGEQYF.

This clonotype was seen at least ten times. The chain joins TRBV27 to TRBJ1-5; D call uncertain. Trimming pared 5 bases from V and 3 bases from J, leaving 11 bases between. There are 14 residues in the CDR3. From germline, CDR1 is MNHEY and CDR2 SMNVEV (reference sequence). The CDR3 DNA reads TGTGCCAGCAGTACCGGACGGAACAATCAGCCCCAGCATTTT. Translation gives CASSTGRNNQPQHF.

This clonotype was recorded a few times. This chain connects TRBV7-9 to TRBJ2-3; no clear D. CDR3 size: 13 residues. V shed 2 bases and J shed 10 bases, with 13 bases lying between them. Germline V gives CDR1 SEHNR, CDR2 FQNEAQ (reference sequence). DNA of the CDR3: TGTGCCAGCAGCTTACCCCCTAATCCCCCGCAGTATTTT. Encoded protein: CASSLPPNPPQYF.